This T cell receptor beta chain was sequenced during a study of early T cells in non-severe SARS-CoV-2 infection. Study details: Bulk RNA taken from unsorted whole blood was sequenced, leaving chains unpaired.

CDR1 is SGHNT and CDR2 is YENEEA in the germline V gene. Trimming cost V 1 base and J 4 bases, with 13 bases left between them. The CDR3 is 15 residues long. This clonotype was recorded once. The antigen remains unidentified. Individually, cDNA molecules had unique molecular identifiers attached to them. TCRdb passed the 5' RACE reads through MiXCR, listing each CDR3 protein once. The repertoire consists of 50,000 to 80,000 distinct CDR3 sequences, with roughly 8.2% occurring once and the leading ten covering 13%. General observations from the study: The matching step, a VDJdb search, favored anti-spike CD8 responses and missed private and CD4 specificities.

This sequence originates from an adult who was a healthcare worker with PCR-confirmed SARS-CoV-2 infection or an uninfected control (not recorded which). The rearrangement joins TRBV11-3 to TRBJ2-5; D call uncertain. This material consisted of whole blood, taken at baseline. The CDR3 sequence is CASSLGSRSRETQYF. The CDR3 DNA is TGTGCCAGCAGCTTAGGTAGCAGGAGTCGAGAGACCCAGTACTTC.